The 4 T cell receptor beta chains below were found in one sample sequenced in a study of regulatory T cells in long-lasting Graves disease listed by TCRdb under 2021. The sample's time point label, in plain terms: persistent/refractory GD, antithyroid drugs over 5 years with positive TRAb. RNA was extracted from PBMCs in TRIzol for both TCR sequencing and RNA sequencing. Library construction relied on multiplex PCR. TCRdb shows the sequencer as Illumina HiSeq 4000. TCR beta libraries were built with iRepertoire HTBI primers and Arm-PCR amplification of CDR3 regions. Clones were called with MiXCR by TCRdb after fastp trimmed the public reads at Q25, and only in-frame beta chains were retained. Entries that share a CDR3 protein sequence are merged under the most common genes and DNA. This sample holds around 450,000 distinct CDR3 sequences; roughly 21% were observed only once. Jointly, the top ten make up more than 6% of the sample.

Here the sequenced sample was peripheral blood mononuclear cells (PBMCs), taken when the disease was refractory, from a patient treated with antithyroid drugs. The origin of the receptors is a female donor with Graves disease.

CDR3 amino acids: CASSHPRDDYEQYF. The CDR3 DNA reads as TGTGCCAGCAGCCACCCCCGGGACGACTACGAGCAGTACTTC. The rearrangement uses TRBV7-8 and TRBJ2-7, with D perhaps being TRBD1 or TRBD2 (5 bases each). This CDR3 region has 14 residues. The V and J ends lost 5 bases and 3 bases respectively, with 14 bases between them. CDR1 is SGHVS and CDR2 is FQNEAQ in the germline V gene.

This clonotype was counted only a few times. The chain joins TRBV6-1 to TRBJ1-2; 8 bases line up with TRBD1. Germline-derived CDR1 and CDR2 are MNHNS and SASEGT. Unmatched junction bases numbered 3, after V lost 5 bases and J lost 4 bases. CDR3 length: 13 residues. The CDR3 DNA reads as TGTGCCAGCAGTAGGGACAGGACCTATGGCTACACCTTC. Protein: CASSRDRTYGYTF.

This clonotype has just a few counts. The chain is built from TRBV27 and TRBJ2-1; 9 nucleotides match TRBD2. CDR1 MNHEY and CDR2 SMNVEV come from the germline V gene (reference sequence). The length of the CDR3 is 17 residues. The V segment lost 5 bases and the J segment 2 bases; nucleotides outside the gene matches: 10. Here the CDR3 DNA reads TGTGCCAGCAGTGCGCTCCACCCTAGCGGGACCTACAATGAGCAGTTCTTC. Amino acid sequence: CASSALHPSGTYNEQFF.

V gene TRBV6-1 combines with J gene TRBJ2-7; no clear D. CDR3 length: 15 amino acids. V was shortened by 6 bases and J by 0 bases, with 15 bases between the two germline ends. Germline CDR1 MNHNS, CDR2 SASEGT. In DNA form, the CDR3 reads TGTGCCAGCAGAACCACTCGCGGTTCCTCCTACGAGCAGTACTTC. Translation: CASRTTRGSSYEQYF.